The table lists the clone carrying this T cell receptor (delta chain) with a few counts. Its target is unknown. The protein held in TCRdb is that of a much larger clone and does not match this DNA's translation at residue 12, likely because of a read error; the protein shown is translated from the DNA. TCRdb reanalysed the multiplex PCR reads via CATT. The sample has tens of thousands of delta-chain clones; approximately 1.5% are singletons. This specimen belongs to a study of γδ T cells in repeated Plasmodium falciparum infection. Study observations and caveats: One small rural Malian village, predominantly a single ethnic group, supplied the cohort. In Vdelta2-negative, largely Vdelta1+, gammadelta repertoires, repeated controlled infections appeared to drive clonal selection waves.

Vgamma9/Vdelta2+ and Vdelta2-negative gammadelta T cells were flow-sorted from PBMC for bulk sequencing. In germline, CDR1 is GEAIGNYY, CDR2 EKD. CDR3 size: 17 residues. Trimming took 1 base from V and 10 from J; bases not matched to a gene: 20. The clonotype was recovered from a pool of human donors (malaria-infected and uninfected, not separated). This chain links TRDV2 with TRDJ1, with 7 nucleotides matching TRDD3. Sequenced: gamma-delta T cells from blood. CDR3: CACDTLRASGGLDGLIF. CDR3 nucleotide sequence: TGTGCCTGTGACACTCTCCGCGCTAGTGGGGGACTCGACGGACTCATCTTT.